A selection of T cell receptor beta chains follows, all from one sample in a study of preoperative IRX-2 immunotherapy in early breast cancer. TCRdb's table, derived via immunoSEQ multiplex PCR, lists solely in-frame clones and lacks some. The sample holds approximately 12,000 clones; under 95% are singletons and the top ten take 25% to 35%. Sampling was conducted from a patient treated with IRX-2 immunotherapy. All receptors come from a human donor with breast cancer. CDR3s include the opening cysteine and the closing phenylalanine or tryptophan. Fields, in order: CDR3 DNA, CDR3 protein, J gene, V gene, clone size, D gene. A D gene is named only where the DNA matches it firmly. Expanded clones get a size class; other rows say once, few or many, or leave the size out.

TGTGCCAGCTCACCACTCGGGTTAGGGACTGAAGCTTTCTTT | CASSPLGLGTEAFF | TRBJ1-1 | TRBV18 | few | -
TGCGCCAGCAGCCAAGAAGGCAGTCAAAGAGAGACCCAGTACTTC | CASSQEGSQRETQYF | TRBJ2-5 | TRBV4-1 | - | -
TGTGCCACCAGCAGAGGTCCATTTCGGGGGGGGAATGGCTACACCTTC | CATSRGPFRGGNGYTF | TRBJ1-2 | TRBV15 | - | -
TGTGCCAGTAGTGTACAGGGTACTGGTAGCACTGAAGCTTTCTTT | CASSVQGTGSTEAFF | TRBJ1-1 | TRBV19 | once | -
TGTGCCAGCTCACCTGGGGCAGAAATGAACACTGAAGCTTTCTTT | CASSPGAEMNTEAFF | TRBJ1-1 | TRBV18 | once | -
TGTGCCAGCAGTTACCGGGGACCACAAGAGACCCAGTACTTC | CASSYRGPQETQYF | TRBJ2-5 | TRBV6-5 | - | -
TGTGCCAGCAGCCCTTGGACAGGGACCAATTCGGACTACACCTTC | CASSPWTGTNSDYTF | TRBJ1-2 | TRBV5-5 | - | TRBD1
TGTGCCATCAGCACCGGGACTACCCCCGATACGCAGTATTTT | CAISTGTTPDTQYF | TRBJ2-3 | TRBV10-3 | - | TRBD2
TGTGCCAGCAGACAATCTAGCACAGATACGCAGTATTTT | CASRQSSTDTQYF | TRBJ2-3 | TRBV25-1 | - | -
TGTGCCAGCAGCTTAACAAGAAACACTGAAGCTTTCTTT | CASSLTRNTEAFF | TRBJ1-1 | TRBV7-8 | - | -
TGTGCCAGCAGTTTATCGCCGACCTCTGGGGCCAACGTCCTGACTTTC | CASSLSPTSGANVLTF | TRBJ2-6 | TRBV27 | - | -
TGTGCCTCCTCCAGAGACTTTTCGGGGACTGAAGCTTTCTTT | CASSRDFSGTEAFF | TRBJ1-1 | TRBV6-5 | - | -
TGTGCCAGCATCGGGACACCCAATTCACCCCTCCACTTT | CASIGTPNSPLHF | TRBJ1-6 | TRBV2 | - | -
TGCGCCAGCAGCTTGCCTAGCGGGGACCTTAGCGGGGAGCTGTTTTTT | CASSLPSGDLSGELFF | TRBJ2-2 | TRBV5-1 | few | TRBD2
TGTGCCTGGAGAACCCCGGGGTCAGCCTATGGCTACACCTTC | CAWRTPGSAYGYTF | TRBJ1-2 | TRBV30 | few | -
TGTGCCAGCAGTGTTAGCGTCCAAGAGACCCAGTACTTC | CASSVSVQETQYF | TRBJ2-5 | TRBV2 | few | -
TGCGCCAGCAGCCATGGGAACACAGATACGCAGTATTTT | CASSHGNTDTQYF | TRBJ2-3 | TRBV5-1 | - | -
TGTGCCAGCAGTGAGGGGGTCAGGGGCTACGAGCAGTACTTC | CASSEGVRGYEQYF | TRBJ2-7 | TRBV2 | - | -
TGTGCCAGCAGGATGAACACTGAAGCTTTCTTT | CASRMNTEAFF | TRBJ1-1 | TRBV6-1 | few | -
TGTGCCACCAGCAGACAAACGTTAGCGGGGGGCCGCACAGATACGCAGTATTTT | CATSRQTLAGGRTDTQYF | TRBJ2-3 | TRBV15 | - | TRBD2
TGCGCCAGCAGCTTGCGGGGGGGGCCAGAGACCCAGTACTTC | CASSLRGGPETQYF | TRBJ2-5 | TRBV5-1 | - | TRBD2
TGCGCCAGCAGCTTTCAGGGGGCCGCTGAAGCTTTCTTT | CASSFQGAAEAFF | TRBJ1-1 | TRBV5-1 | - | TRBD1
TGTGCCAGCCGGCCGCCTCCCGGGACTAGCGGGACCAGCACAGATACGCAGTATTTT | CASRPPPGTSGTSTDTQYF | TRBJ2-3 | TRBV19 | - | TRBD2
TGTGCCAGCAGCTTTGGGGCCAGCTCCAACTATGGCTACACCTTC | CASSFGASSNYGYTF | TRBJ1-2 | TRBV5-6 | few | -
TGCGCCAGCACAAAGGGAATTGGCCAGGATGAGCAGTTCTTC | CASTKGIGQDEQFF | TRBJ2-1 | TRBV5-1 | - | -
TGTGCCAGCAGTGATCAGGGGGCGCGTGAAAAACTGTTTTTT | CASSDQGAREKLFF | TRBJ1-4 | TRBV25-1 | - | TRBD1
TGTGCCAGTAAAGATTTGGGGACAGCGGATGAAAAACTGTTTTTT | CASKDLGTADEKLFF | TRBJ1-4 | TRBV19 | - | TRBD1